This T cell receptor (beta chain) is drawn from a study of blood T cell repertoires in COVID-19. Overall study: Acute and convalescent COVID-19 samples came from the United States, Italy and Spain. Sources were T cells, B-cell-depleted T cells, or PBMCs; the material itself was cDNA or gDNA.

The V gene end was trimmed by 2 bases and the J gene end by 6 bases; junction bases not matched to a gene: 5. CDR3 length: 15 residues. Germline V lookup: CDR1 SNHLY, CDR2 FYNNEI. Original methodology: Scientists estimated how many nucleated cells there were by amplifying reference gene primers. The table came from immunoSEQ multiplex PCR; TCRdb's copy has only in-frame clones and leaves some out. The V and J calls and clone size were taken over from that table, and D and trimming were inferred from the DNA. The data contain fewer than 120,000 clones, around 68% of them singletons. The V gene is TRBV2, the J gene TRBJ1-5; 9 nucleotides align to TRBD1. The source of this sequence is a woman aged 60-70 years with acute or convalescent COVID-19. Sequencing was carried out using peripheral blood. The CDR3, as DNA: TGTGCCAGCAGTGAAATCCGACAGGGGGGTCAGCCCCAGCATTTT. Its translation is CASSEIRQGGQPQHF.